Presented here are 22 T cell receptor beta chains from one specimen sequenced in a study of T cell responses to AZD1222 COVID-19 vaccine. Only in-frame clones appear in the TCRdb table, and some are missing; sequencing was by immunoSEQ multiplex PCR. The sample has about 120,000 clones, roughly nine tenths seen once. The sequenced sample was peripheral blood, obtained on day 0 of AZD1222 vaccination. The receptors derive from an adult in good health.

The chain's CDR3 is CASSLDPQWAGETQYF. The CDR3 coding sequence is TGCGCCAGCAGCTTGGACCCACAGTGGGCGGGAGAGACCCAGTACTTC. The chain uses TRBV5-1 and TRBJ2-5, with D tentatively TRBD2 (5 bases). V was pared by 0 bases and J by 4 bases, with 16 bases between. CDR1 is SGHRS, CDR2 YFSETQ, per germline. This CDR3 has 16 amino acids.

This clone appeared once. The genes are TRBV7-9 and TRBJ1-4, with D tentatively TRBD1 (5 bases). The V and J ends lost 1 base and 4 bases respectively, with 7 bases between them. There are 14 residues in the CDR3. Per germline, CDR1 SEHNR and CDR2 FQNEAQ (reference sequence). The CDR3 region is CASSLGRVNEKLFF. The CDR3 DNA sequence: TGTGCCAGCAGCTTAGGCAGGGTTAATGAAAAACTGTTTTTT.

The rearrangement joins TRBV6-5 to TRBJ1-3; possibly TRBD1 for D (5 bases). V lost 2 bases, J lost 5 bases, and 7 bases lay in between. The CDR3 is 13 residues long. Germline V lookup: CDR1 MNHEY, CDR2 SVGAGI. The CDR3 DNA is TGTGCCAGCAGTTACGAGGGACGAAACACCATATATTTT. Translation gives CASSYEGRNTIYF.

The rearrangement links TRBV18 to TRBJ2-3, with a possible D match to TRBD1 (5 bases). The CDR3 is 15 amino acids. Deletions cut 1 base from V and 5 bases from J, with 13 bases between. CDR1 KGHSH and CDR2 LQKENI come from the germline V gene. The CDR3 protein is CASSPRRTQGDTQYF. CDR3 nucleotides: TGTGCCAGCTCACCACGCCGGACCCAGGGAGATACGCAGTATTTT.

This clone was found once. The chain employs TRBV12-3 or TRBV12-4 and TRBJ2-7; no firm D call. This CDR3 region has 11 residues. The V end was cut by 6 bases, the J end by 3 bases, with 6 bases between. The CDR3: CASRRDYEQYF. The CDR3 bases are TGTGCCAGCAGACGAGACTACGAGCAGTACTTC.

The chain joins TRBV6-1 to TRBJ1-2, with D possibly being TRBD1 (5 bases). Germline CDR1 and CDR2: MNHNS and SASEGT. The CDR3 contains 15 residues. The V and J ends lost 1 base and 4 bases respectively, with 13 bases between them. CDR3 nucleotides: TGTGCCAGCAGTGAAGAGGGACCAGGGTCCTATGGCTACACCTTC. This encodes CASSEEGPGSYGYTF.

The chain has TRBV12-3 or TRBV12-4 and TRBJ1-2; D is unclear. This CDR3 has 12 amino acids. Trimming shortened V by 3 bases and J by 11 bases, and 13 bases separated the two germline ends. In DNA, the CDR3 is TGTGCCAGCAGTTTTAGAGTCTCCCGGTACACCTTC. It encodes CASSFRVSRYTF.

The CDR3 protein is CASSSGTLYEQYF. The DNA of the CDR3 is TGTGCCAGCTCGTCCGGGACCCTCTACGAGCAGTACTTC. The chain links TRBV18 to TRBJ2-7; D could derive from TRBD1 or TRBD2 (5 bases each). V was clipped by 6 bases and J by 3 bases, with 12 bases between them. This CDR3 is 13 amino acids long. The germline V gene encodes CDR1 KGHSH and CDR2 LQKENI.

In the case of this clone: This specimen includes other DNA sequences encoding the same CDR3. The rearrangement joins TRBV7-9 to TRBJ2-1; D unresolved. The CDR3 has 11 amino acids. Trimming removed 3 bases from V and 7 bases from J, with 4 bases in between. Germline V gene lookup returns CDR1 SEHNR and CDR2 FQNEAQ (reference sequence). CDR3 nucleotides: TGTGCCAGCAGCTTGGGGAATGAGCAGTTCTTC. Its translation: CASSLGNEQFF. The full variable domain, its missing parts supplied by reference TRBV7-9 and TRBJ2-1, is DTGVSQNPRHKITKRGQNVTFRCDPISEHNRLYWYRQTLGQGPEFLTYFQNEAQLEKSRLLSDRFSAERPKGSFSTLEIQRTEQGDSAMYLCASSLGNEQFFGPGTRLTVL.

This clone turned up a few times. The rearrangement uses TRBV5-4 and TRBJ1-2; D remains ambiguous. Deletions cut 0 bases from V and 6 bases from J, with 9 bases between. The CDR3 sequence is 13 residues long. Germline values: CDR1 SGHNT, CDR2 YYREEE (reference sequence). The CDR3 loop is CASSLGGTHGYTF. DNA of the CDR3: TGTGCCAGCAGCTTGGGTGGTACCCATGGCTACACCTTC.

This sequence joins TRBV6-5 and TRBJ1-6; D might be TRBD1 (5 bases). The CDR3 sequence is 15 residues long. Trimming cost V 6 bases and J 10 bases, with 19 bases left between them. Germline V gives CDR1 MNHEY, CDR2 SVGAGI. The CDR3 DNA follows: TGTGCCAGCAGGACCCTGGGAGGGGATCGGTCACCCCTCCACTTT. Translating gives CASRTLGGDRSPLHF.

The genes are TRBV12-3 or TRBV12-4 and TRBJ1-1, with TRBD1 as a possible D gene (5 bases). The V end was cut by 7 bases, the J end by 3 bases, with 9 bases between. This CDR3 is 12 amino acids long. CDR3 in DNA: TGTGCCAGCAACGGAGGGGACACTGAAGCTTTCTTT. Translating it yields CASNGGDTEAFF.

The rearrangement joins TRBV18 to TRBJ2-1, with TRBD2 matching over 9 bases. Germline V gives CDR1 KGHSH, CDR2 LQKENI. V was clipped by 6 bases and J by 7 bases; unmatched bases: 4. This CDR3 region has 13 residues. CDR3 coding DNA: TGTGCCAGCTCCCCCAGCGGGAGGAATGAGCAGTTCTTC. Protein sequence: CASSPSGRNEQFF. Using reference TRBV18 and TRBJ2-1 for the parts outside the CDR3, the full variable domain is NAGVMQNPRHLVRRRGQEARLRCSPMKGHSHVYWYRQLPEEGLKFMVYLQKENIIDESGMPKERFSAEFPKEGPSILRIQQVVRGDSAAYFCASSPSGRNEQFFGPGTRLTVL.

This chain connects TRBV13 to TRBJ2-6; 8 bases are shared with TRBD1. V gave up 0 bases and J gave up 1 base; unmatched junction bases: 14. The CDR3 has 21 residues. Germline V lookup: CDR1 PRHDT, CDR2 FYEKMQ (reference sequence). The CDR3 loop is CASSLGYRRGQDPSGANVLTF. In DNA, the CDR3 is TGTGCCAGCAGCTTAGGGTATCGGAGGGGACAGGACCCTTCTGGGGCCAACGTCCTGACTTTC.

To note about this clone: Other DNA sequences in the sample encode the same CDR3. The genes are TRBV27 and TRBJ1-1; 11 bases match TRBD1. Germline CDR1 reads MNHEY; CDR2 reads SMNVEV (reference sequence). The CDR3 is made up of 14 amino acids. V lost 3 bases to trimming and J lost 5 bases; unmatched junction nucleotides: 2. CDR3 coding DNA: TGTGCCAGCAGTTTCGGGACAGGGGGTACTGAAGCTTTCTTT. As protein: CASSFGTGGTEAFF.

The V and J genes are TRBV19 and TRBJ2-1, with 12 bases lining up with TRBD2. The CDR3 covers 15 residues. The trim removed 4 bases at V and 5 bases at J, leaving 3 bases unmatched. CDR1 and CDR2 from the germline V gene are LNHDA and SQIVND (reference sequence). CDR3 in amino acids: CASSRTSGMNNEQFF. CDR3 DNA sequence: TGTGCCAGTAGTAGGACTAGCGGGATGAACAATGAGCAGTTCTTC.

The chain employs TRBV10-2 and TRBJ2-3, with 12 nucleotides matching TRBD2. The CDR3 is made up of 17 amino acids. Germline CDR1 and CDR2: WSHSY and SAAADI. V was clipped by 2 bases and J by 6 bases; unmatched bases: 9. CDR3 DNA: TGCGCCAGCAGTGAGGCACAGACTAGCGGGAGTCTGGATACGCAGTATTTT. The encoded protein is CASSEAQTSGSLDTQYF.

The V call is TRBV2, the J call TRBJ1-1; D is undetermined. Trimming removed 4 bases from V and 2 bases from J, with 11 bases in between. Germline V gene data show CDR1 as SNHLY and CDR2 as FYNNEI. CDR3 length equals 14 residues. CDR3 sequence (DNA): TGTGCCAGCAGTGTCATAAGCTCCAACACTGAAGCTTTCTTT. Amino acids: CASSVISSNTEAFF. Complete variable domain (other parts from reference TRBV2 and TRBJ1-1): EPEVTQTPSHQVTQMGQEVILRCVPISNHLYFYWYRQILGQKVEFLVSFYNNEISEKSEIFDDQFSVERPDGSNFTLKIRSTKLEDSAMYFCASSVISSNTEAFFGQGTRLTVV.

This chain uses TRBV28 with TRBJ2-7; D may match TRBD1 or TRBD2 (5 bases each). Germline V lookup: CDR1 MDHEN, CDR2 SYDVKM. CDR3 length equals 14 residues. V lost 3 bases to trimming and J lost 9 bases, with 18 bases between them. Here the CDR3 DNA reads TGTGCCAGCAGTTTGATCGGGACCCTAGCCGTGCAGTACTTC. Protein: CASSLIGTLAVQYF.

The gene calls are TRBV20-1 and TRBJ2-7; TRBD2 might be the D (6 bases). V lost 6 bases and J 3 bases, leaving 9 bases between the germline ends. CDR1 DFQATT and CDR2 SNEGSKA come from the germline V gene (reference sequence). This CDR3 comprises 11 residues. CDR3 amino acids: CSARRDYEQYF. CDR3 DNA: TGCAGTGCCCGGCGGGACTACGAGCAGTACTTC.

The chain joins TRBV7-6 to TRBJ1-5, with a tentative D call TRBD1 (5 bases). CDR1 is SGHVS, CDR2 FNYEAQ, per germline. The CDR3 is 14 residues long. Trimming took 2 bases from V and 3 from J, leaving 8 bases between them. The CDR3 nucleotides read TGTGCCAGCAGCTTATGGGGGGTCAATCAGCCCCAGCATTTT. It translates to CASSLWGVNQPQHF. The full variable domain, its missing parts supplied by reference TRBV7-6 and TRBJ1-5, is GAGVSQSPRYKVTKRGQDVALRCDPISGHVSLYWYRQALGQGPEFLTYFNYEAQQDKSGLPNDRFSAERPEGSISTLTIQRTEQRDSAMYRCASSLWGVNQPQHFGDGTRLSIL.

This CDR3 reads CASSLYRVRGNSPLHF. As DNA, the CDR3 is TGTGCCAGCAGCCTTTACAGGGTGAGGGGGAATTCACCCCTCCACTTT. The chain links TRBV5-6 to TRBJ1-6, with a tentative D call TRBD1 (6 bases). This CDR3 is 16 amino acids long. V gave up 4 bases and J gave up 7 bases, with 18 bases separating them. Germline loops: CDR1 SGHDT, CDR2 YYEEEE. Combining the CDR3 with reference TRBV5-6 and TRBJ1-6 gives the whole variable domain DAGVTQSPTHLIKTRGQQVTLRCSPKSGHDTVSWYQQALGQGPQFIFQYYEEEERQRGNFPDRFSGHQFPNYSSELNVNALLLGDSALYLCASSLYRVRGNSPLHFGNGTRLTVT.